The clone carrying this T cell receptor (beta chain) appeared a single time. Its antigen is not identified. This sample is part of a study of cytomegalovirus exposure and HLA in healthy donors. Study findings and constraints: In a later analysis, at a false discovery rate of 0.05, under 20,000 TCR beta sequences were associated with HLA alleles.

Per germline, CDR1 LNHDA and CDR2 SQIVND (reference sequence). Trimming pared 4 bases from V and 2 bases from J, leaving 14 bases between. This CDR3 comprises 15 residues. Primers for the PCR totalled 60 Vbeta and 13 Jbeta. Profiling relied on immunoSEQ multiplex PCR, and the TCRdb table lists in-frame clones only, not all of them. Among around 280,000 clones listed, 70% to 90% were seen once. The receptor was derived from a woman aged 18-29 years in good health and CMV-seronegative. The sample comprised PBMCs. The chain recombines TRBV19 with TRBJ1-2; a possible D gene is TRBD1 (6 bases). This CDR3 is CASSSGGRGNYGYTF. The CDR3 DNA follows: TGTGCCAGTAGTAGCGGTGGCAGGGGAAACTATGGCTACACCTTC.